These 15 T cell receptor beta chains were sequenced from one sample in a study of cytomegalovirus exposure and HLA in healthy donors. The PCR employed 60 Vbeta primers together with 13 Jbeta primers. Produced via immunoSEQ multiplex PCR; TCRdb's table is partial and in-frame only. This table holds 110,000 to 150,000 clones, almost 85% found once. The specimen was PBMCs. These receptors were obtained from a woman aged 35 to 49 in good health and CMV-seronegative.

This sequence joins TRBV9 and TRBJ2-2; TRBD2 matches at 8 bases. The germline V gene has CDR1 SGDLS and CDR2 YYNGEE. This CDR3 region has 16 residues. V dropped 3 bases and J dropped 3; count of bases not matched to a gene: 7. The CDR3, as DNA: TGTGCCAGCAGCGAACCGGGACTAGTACACACCGGGGAGCTGTTTTTT. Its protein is CASSEPGLVHTGELFF.

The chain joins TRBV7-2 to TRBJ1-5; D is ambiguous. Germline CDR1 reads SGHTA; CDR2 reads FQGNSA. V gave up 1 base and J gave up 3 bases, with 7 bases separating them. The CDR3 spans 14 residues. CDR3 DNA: TGTGCCAGCAGCTTAGTGGCAGTCAATCAGCCCCAGCATTTT. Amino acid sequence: CASSLVAVNQPQHF.

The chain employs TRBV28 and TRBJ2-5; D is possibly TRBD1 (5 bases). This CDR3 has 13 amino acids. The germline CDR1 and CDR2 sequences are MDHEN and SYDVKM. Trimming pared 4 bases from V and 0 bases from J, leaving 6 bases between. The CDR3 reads CASSYRYQETQYF. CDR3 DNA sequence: TGTGCCAGCAGTTACAGGTACCAAGAGACCCAGTACTTC.

The CDR3 is CAISESVDYYEQYF. CDR3 coding DNA: TGTGCCATCAGTGAGAGTGTAGATTACTACGAGCAGTACTTC. The chain couples TRBV10-3 to TRBJ2-7; D call uncertain. V was pared by 2 bases and J by 3 bases, with 11 bases between. Germline V gene lookup returns CDR1 ENHRY and CDR2 SYGVKD. The CDR3 runs 14 residues.

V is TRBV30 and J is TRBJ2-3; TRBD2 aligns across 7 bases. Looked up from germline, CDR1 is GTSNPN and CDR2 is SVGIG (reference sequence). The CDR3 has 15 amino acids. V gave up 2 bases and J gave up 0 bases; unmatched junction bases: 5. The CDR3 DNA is TGTGCCTGGAGTAAAGCGGGGCACAGCACAGATACGCAGTATTTT. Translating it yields CAWSKAGHSTDTQYF. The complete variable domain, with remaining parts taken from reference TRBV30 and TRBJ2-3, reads SQTIHQWPATLVQPVGSPLSLECTVEGTSNPNLYWYRQAAGRGLQLLFYSVGIGQISSEVPQNLSASRPQDRQFILSSKKLLLSDSGFYLCAWSKAGHSTDTQYFGPGTRLTVL.

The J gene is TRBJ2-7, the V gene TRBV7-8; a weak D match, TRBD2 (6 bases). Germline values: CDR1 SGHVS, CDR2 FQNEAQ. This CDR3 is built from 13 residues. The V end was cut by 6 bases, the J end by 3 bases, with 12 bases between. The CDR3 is CASRTPGLYEQYF. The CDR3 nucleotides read TGTGCCAGCAGGACACCGGGACTCTACGAGCAGTACTTC.

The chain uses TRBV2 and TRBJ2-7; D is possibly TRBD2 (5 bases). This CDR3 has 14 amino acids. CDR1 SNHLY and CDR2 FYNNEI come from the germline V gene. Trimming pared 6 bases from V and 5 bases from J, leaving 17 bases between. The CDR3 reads CASRSQRSFHEQYF. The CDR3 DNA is TGTGCCAGCAGGTCTCAGCGGTCCTTCCACGAGCAGTACTTC.

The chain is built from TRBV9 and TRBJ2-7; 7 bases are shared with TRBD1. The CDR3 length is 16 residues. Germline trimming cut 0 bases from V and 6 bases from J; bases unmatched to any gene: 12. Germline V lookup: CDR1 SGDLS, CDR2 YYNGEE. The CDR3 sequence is CASSVVLGTVVAEQYF. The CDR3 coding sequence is TGTGCCAGCAGCGTAGTTTTAGGGACAGTAGTTGCCGAGCAGTACTTC.

CDR3 sequence: CASSLRGEQYF. For the CDR3, the DNA is TGTGCCAGCAGCCTCAGGGGTGAGCAGTACTTC. V is TRBV7-8 and J is TRBJ2-7; D is perhaps TRBD1 (6 bases). The length of the CDR3 is 11 residues. CDR1 SGHVS and CDR2 FQNEAQ come from the germline V gene. V was clipped by 5 bases and J by 7 bases, with 9 bases between them.

CDR3 in DNA: TGCGCCAGCAGCCGTACGACAGGGAGTGAAAACACCATATATTTT. Translating gives CASSRTTGSENTIYF. The chain couples TRBV4-1 to TRBJ1-3, with 7 bases identical to TRBD1. V lost 4 bases to trimming and J lost 6 bases; unmatched junction nucleotides: 9. The length of the CDR3 is 15 residues. Per germline, CDR1 MGHRA and CDR2 YSYEKL.

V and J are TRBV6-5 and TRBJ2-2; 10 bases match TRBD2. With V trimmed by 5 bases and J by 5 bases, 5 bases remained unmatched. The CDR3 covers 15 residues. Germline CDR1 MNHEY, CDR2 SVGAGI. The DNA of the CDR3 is TGTGCCAGCAGTCTAGCGGGGGTTGGGACCGGGGAGCTGTTTTTT. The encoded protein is CASSLAGVGTGELFF.

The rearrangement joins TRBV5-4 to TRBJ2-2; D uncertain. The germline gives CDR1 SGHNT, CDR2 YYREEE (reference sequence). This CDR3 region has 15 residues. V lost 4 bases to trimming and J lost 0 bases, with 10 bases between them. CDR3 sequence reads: CASSRFDSNTGELFF. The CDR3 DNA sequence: TGTGCCAGCAGCCGATTTGACTCGAACACCGGGGAGCTGTTTTTT.

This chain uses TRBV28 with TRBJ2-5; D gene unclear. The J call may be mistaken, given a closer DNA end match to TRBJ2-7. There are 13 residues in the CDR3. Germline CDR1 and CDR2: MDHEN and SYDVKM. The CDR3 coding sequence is TGTGCCAGCAGTCCTAACCTGTACTACGAGCAGTACTTC. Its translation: CASSPNLYYEQYF.

The CDR3 bases are TGTGCCAGCAGTTTTAATCGGCAGCGGGAAAAACTGTTTTTT. As protein: CASSFNRQREKLFF. The chain is built from TRBV28 and TRBJ1-4; D uncertain. This CDR3 spans 14 amino acids. V was trimmed by 3 bases and J by 8 bases, leaving 13 bases between them. Germline loops: CDR1 MDHEN, CDR2 SYDVKM.

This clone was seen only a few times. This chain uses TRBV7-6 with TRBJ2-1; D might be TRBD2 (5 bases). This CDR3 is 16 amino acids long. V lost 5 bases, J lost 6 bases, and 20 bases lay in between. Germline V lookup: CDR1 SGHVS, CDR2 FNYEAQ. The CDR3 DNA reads TGTGCCAGCAGCCCCAAGGCTTCCCGGACTTTCAATGAGCAGTTCTTC. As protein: CASSPKASRTFNEQFF. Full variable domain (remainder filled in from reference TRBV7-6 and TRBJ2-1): GAGVSQSPRYKVTKRGQDVALRCDPISGHVSLYWYRQALGQGPEFLTYFNYEAQQDKSGLPNDRFSAERPEGSISTLTIQRTEQRDSAMYRCASSPKASRTFNEQFFGPGTRLTVL.